A few counts support the clone carrying this T cell receptor (beta chain). Added to each PCR by spiking were synthetic TCR analog templates. Produced via immunoSEQ multiplex PCR; TCRdb's table is partial and in-frame only. Of about 49,000 clones in the sample, roughly 78% are singletons; the top ten hold more than 9%. Time point specified: pretreatment peripheral blood. This CDR3 is built from 13 residues. Looked up from germline, CDR1 is MDHEN and CDR2 is SYDVKM. Trimming took 5 bases from V and 5 from J; bases not matched to a gene: 2. This sample is part of a study of PD-L1 blockade in urothelial cancer. About the study: A median approximately 150,000 T cells were found in blood samples.

This clonotype was obtained from a man in his 70s with urothelial cancer. The chain carries TRBV28 and TRBJ2-3, with TRBD1 identical over 9 bases. Sequenced material: PBMCs, taken around atezolizumab (anti-PD-L1) treatment. The chain's CDR3 is CASSRTGVDTQYF. The DNA for the CDR3 is TGTGCCAGCAGTAGGACAGGGGTAGATACGCAGTATTTT.